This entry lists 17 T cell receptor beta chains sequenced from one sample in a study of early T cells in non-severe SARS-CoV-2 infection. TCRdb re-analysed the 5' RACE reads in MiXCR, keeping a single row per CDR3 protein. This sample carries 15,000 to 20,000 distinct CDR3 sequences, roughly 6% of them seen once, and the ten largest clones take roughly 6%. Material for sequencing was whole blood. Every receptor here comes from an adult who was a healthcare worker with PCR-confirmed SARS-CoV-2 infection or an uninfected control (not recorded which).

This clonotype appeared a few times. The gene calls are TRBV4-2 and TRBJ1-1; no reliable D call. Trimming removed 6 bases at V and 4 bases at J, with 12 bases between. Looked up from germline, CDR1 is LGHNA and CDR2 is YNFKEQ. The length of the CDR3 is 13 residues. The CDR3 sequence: CASRQRTGTEAFF. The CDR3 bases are TGTGCCAGCAGACAAAGAACCGGCACTGAAGCTTTCTTT.

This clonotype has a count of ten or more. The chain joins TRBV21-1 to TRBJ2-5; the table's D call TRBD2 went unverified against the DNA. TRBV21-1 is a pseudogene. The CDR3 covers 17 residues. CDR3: CASSKALRLPSKETQYF. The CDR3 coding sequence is TGTGCCAGCAGCAAAGCGCTGCGACTACCGTCCAAAGAGACCCAGTACTTC.

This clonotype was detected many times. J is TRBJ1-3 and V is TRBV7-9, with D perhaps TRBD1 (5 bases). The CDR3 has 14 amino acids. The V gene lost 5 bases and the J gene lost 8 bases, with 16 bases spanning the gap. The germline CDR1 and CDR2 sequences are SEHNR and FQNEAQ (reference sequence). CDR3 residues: CASSPFKGYDTIYF. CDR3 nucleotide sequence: TGTGCCAGCAGCCCCTTTAAGGGGTACGACACCATATATTTT.

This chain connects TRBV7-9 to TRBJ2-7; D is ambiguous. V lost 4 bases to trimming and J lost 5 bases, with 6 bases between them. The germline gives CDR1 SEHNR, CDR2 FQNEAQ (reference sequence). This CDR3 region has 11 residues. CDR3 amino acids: CASSSRDEQYF. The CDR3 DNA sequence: TGTGCCAGCAGCTCTAGGGACGAGCAGTACTTC.

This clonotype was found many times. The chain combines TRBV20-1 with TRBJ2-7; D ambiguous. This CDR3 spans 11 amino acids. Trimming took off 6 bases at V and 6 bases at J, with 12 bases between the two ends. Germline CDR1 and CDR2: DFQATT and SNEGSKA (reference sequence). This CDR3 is CSAFNYGEQYF. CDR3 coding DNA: TGCAGTGCCTTCAACTATGGCGAGCAGTACTTC.

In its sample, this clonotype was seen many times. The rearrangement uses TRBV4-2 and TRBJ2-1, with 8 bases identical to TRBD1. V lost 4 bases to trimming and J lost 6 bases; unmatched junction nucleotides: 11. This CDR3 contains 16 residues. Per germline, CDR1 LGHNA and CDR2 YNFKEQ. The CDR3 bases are TGTGCCAGCAGCCGGATGAGGGACAGGAGGTCCAATGAGCAGTTCTTC. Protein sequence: CASSRMRDRRSNEQFF.

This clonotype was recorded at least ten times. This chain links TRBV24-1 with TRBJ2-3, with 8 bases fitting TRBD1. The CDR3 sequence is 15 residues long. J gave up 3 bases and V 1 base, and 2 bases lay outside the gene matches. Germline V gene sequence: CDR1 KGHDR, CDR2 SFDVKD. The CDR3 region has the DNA TGTGCCACCAGTGATTTTACAGGGGGGACAGATACGCAGTATTTT. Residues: CATSDFTGGTDTQYF.

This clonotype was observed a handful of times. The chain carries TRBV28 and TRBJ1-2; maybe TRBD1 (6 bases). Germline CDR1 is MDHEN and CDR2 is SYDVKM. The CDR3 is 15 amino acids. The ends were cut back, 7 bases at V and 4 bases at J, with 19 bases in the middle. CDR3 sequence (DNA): TGTGCCAGCAACTCCCGTTGGGGGGCTGGCTATGGCTACACCTTC. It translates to CASNSRWGAGYGYTF.

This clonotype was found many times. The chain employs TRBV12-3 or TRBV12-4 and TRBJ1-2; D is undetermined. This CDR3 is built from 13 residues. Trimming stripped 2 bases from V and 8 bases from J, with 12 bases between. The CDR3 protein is CASSLRRSAGYTF. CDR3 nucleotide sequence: TGTGCCAGCAGTTTAAGGAGGTCAGCGGGCTACACCTTC.

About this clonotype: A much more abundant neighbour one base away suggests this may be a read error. The CDR3 bases are TGCGACAGCAGCCAGGGACAGGGGATAAACATTCAGTACTTC. This encodes CDSSQGQGINIQYF. The rearrangement uses TRBV4-1 and TRBJ2-4; TRBD1 matches at 10 bases. The CDR3 contains 14 residues. The germline V gene encodes CDR1 MGHRA and CDR2 YSYEKL.

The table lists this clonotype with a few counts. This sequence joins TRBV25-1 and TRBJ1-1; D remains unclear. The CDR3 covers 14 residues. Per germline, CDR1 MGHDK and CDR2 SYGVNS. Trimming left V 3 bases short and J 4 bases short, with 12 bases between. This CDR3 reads CASSEVGVSTEAFF. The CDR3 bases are TGTGCCAGCAGTGAGGTTGGGGTTAGCACTGAAGCTTTCTTT.

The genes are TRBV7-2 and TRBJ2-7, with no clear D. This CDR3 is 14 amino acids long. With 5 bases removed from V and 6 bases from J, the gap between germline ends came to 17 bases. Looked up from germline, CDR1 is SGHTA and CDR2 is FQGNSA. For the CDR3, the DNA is TGTGCCAGCAGCCTATTGACCCGCGCGGCCGAGCAGTACTTC. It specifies CASSLLTRAAEQYF.

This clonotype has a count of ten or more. Here the CDR3 reads CASSEQGDNSPLHF. The CDR3 coding sequence is TGTGCCAGCAGTGAACAGGGAGATAATTCACCCCTCCACTTT. The chain links TRBV6-6 to TRBJ1-6; D is possibly TRBD1 (6 bases). This CDR3 region has 14 residues. Germline V lookup: CDR1 MNHNY, CDR2 SVGAGI (reference sequence). Deletions cut 5 bases from V and 5 bases from J, with 10 bases between.

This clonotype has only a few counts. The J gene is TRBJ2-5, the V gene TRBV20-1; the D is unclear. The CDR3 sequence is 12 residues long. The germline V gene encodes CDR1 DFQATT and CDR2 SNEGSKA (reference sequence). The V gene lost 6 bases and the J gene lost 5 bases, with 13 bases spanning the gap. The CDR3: CSALRQTETQYF. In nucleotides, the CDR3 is TGCAGTGCCCTCCGCCAGACCGAGACCCAGTACTTC.

The CDR3 region is CASDRDRAYEQYF. The CDR3, as DNA: TGTGCCAGCGACCGGGACAGGGCTTACGAGCAGTACTTC. The gene calls are TRBV6-1 and TRBJ2-7; 9 bases map to TRBD1. The CDR3 runs to 13 residues. Unmatched junction bases numbered 6, after V lost 8 bases and J lost 4 bases. The germline CDR1 and CDR2 sequences are MNHNS and SASEGT.

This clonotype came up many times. The chain's CDR3 is CSVETGGSSTDTQYF. The CDR3 DNA reads as TGCAGCGTAGAGACAGGAGGCTCCAGCACAGATACGCAGTATTTT. The chain links TRBV29-1 to TRBJ2-3; D might be TRBD1 (6 bases). CDR1 is SQVTM and CDR2 is ANQGSEA in the germline V gene. The CDR3 contains 15 residues. Trimming removed 6 bases at V and 0 bases at J, with 16 bases between.

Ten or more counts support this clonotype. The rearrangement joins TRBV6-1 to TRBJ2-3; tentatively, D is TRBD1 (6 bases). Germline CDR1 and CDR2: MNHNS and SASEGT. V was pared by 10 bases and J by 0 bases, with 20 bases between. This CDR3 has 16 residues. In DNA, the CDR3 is TGTGCCACTGCACTAGGACAGCTTACTAGCACAGATACGCAGTATTTT. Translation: CATALGQLTSTDTQYF.